The rows below give T cell receptor beta chains drawn from one sample of a study of T cells in Graves' hyperthyroidism and ophthalmopathy. One entry per CDR3 protein, called by TCRdb with MiXCR from the multiplex PCR reads. The sample records about 320,000 distinct CDR3 sequences, 15% to 20% being singletons. Sequencing was carried out using blood. These receptors were obtained from a man aged 25 to 45 with Graves' hyperthyroidism. CDR3s include the opening cysteine and the closing phenylalanine or tryptophan. D genes are given only for firm matches. The size entry is marked missing in some rows and otherwise reads once, few, many or a size class.

>TRBJ1-2|few|-|TRBV27
CASSFSGPSYGYTF
TGTGCCAGCAGTTTCTCCGGGCCATCCTATGGCTACACCTTC
>TRBJ1-1|many|-|TRBV28
CASTSPGSTEAFF
TGTGCCAGCACCTCCCCCGGGAGCACTGAAGCTTTCTTT
>TRBJ2-7|-|TRBD2|TRBV20-1
CSANSGSRYEQYF
TGCAGTGCTAACAGCGGGAGTCGGTACGAGCAGTACTTC
>TRBJ1-2|many|-|TRBV12-3/TRBV12-4
CASSLNGGYGYTF
TGTGCCAGCAGTTTGAACGGAGGCTATGGCTACACCTTC
>TRBJ2-1|-|-|TRBV3-1
CASSQAAGQRNKQFF
TGTGCCAGCAGCCAAGCCGCGGGACAGCGCAATAAGCAGTTCTTC
>TRBJ2-3|many|-|TRBV7-2
CASRLVSGGTDTQYF
TGTGCCAGCAGGTTGGTTAGCGGTGGGACAGATACGCAGTATTTT
>TRBJ1-6|-|-|TRBV12-3/TRBV12-4
CASSRGGGISQSPLHF
TGTGCCAGCAGTAGAGGGGGAGGGATTTCACAGTCACCCCTCCACTTT
>TRBJ1-5|many|-|TRBV12-3/TRBV12-4
CASSVDSRSNQPQHF
TGTGCCAGCAGTGTGGACAGCCGAAGCAATCAGCCCCAGCATTTT
>TRBJ1-5|-|TRBD1|TRBV19
CASSRDSAYQPQHF
TGTGCCAGTAGTCGGGACAGCGCGTATCAGCCCCAGCATTTT
>TRBJ1-5|-|TRBD1|TRBV6-5
CASSYSGRGGDNQPQHF
TGTGCCAGCAGTTACTCGGGCAGGGGGGGGGACAATCAGCCCCAGCATTTT
>TRBJ1-2|many|-|TRBV2
CASSPDRSIYGYTF
TGTGCCAGCAGCCCTGACAGATCCATCTATGGCTACACCTTC
>TRBJ1-6|many|-|TRBV12-3/TRBV12-4
CASSLARNSPLHF
TGTGCCAGCAGTTTAGCCCGGAATTCACCCCTCCACTTT
>TRBJ1-5|many|-|TRBV12-3/TRBV12-4
CASSRDSYQPQHF
TGTGCCAGCAGTCGTGACAGCTATCAGCCCCAGCATTTT
>TRBJ2-3|few|-|TRBV20-1
CSAEKDSTDTQYF
TGCAGTGCTGAAAAGGACAGCACAGATACGCAGTATTTT
>TRBJ2-2|few|-|TRBV5-4
CASAYDGANTGELFF
TGTGCCAGCGCGTATGACGGAGCGAACACCGGGGAGCTGTTTTTT
>TRBJ1-5|few|-|TRBV2
CASTREGTGNQPQHF
TGTGCCAGCACACGTGAAGGGACGGGCAATCAGCCCCAGCATTTT
>TRBJ2-3|many|TRBD2|TRBV7-8
CASSLSAGLSGITQYF
TGTGCCAGCAGCTTATCGGCGGGACTTAGCGGGATTACGCAGTATTTT
>TRBJ2-7|-|TRBD1|TRBV6-1
CASRQRGLVSYEQYF
TGTGCCAGCAGGCAGAGGGGGCTCGTCTCCTACGAGCAGTACTTC
>TRBJ2-2|few|-|TRBV5-1
CASSLQAAATGELFF
TGCGCCAGCAGCTTACAGGCGGCGGCCACCGGGGAGCTGTTTTTT
>TRBJ1-2|many|TRBD1|TRBV5-1
CASSPQGDGYTF
TGCGCCAGCAGCCCGCAGGGGGATGGCTACACCTTC
>TRBJ2-3|many|-|TRBV7-9
CASSRPGIATDTQYF
TGTGCCAGCAGCCGCCCCGGGATTGCAACAGATACGCAGTATTTT
>TRBJ2-7|many|TRBD2|TRBV5-1
CASSPRTSGRSPGNEQYF
TGCGCCAGCAGCCCAAGGACTAGCGGGAGGTCCCCTGGAAACGAGCAGTACTTC
>TRBJ2-1|many|TRBD1|TRBV20-1
CSAFRQGDQFF
TGCAGTGCTTTCCGGCAGGGGGACCAGTTCTTC
>TRBJ1-2|many|-|TRBV2
CASSEGAYGYTF
TGTGCCAGCAGTGAGGGGGCCTATGGCTACACCTTC
>TRBJ1-1|many|TRBD1|TRBV15
CATSRVGTGSLNTEAFF
TGTGCCACCAGCAGAGTAGGGACAGGGAGCCTGAACACTGAAGCTTTCTTT
>TRBJ1-2|-|TRBD1|TRBV20-1
CSASDSGTGRIVTF
TGCAGTGCTAGCGACTCCGGGACAGGAAGAATCGTGACCTTC
>TRBJ2-7|few|-|TRBV25-1
CASSECWPNGRSYEQYF
TGTGCCAGCAGTGAATGTTGGCCTAACGGTAGGTCCTACGAGCAGTACTTC
>TRBJ2-5|many|TRBD1|TRBV7-9
CASSQPRGTGVPLGQTQYF
TGTGCCAGCAGCCAGCCAAGGGGGACAGGGGTGCCCCTGGGACAGACCCAGTACTTC
>TRBJ2-1|many|-|TRBV2
CASIRSSWGEQFF
TGTGCCAGCATCCGATCGTCTTGGGGCGAGCAGTTCTTC